The rows below give T cell receptor beta chains drawn from one sample of a study of immune evolution from preneoplasia to lung adenocarcinoma. The table came from immunoSEQ multiplex PCR; TCRdb's copy has only in-frame clones and leaves some out. This table holds under 13,000 clones, around 82% found once. The sequenced sample was FFPE minimally invasive lung adenocarcinoma tissue. These receptors originate from a person between 65 and 79 years old with lung adenocarcinoma. CDR3s include the opening cysteine and the closing phenylalanine or tryptophan. The D gene is left open where the match is weak. Some rows mark clone size as missing; the rest say once, few, many or name a class of expanded clone.

d_gene: NA
abundance: NA
v_gene: TRBV5-1
j_gene: TRBJ1-2
CDR3aa: CASSFGAGQNYGYTF
CDR3nt: TGCGCCAGCAGCTTTGGTGCAGGGCAGAACTATGGCTACACCTTC

d_gene: NA
abundance: few
v_gene: TRBV4-1
j_gene: TRBJ2-7
CDR3aa: CASSQDPRGEQYF
CDR3nt: TGCGCCAGCAGCCAAGATCCCAGGGGCGAGCAGTACTTC

d_gene: NA
abundance: NA
v_gene: TRBV28
j_gene: TRBJ2-3
CDR3aa: CASSSTAASHRYAQYF
CDR3nt: TGTGCCAGCAGTTCCACGGCTGCCTCGCACAGATATGCGCAGTATTTT

d_gene: NA
abundance: NA
v_gene: TRBV25-1
j_gene: TRBJ2-5
CDR3aa: CASSESLNTQTQYF
CDR3nt: TGTGCCAGCAGTGAGTCTCTAAACACCCAGACCCAGTACTTC

d_gene: NA
abundance: NA
v_gene: TRBV6-1
j_gene: TRBJ2-7
CDR3aa: CASKWGAGASYEQYF
CDR3nt: TGTGCCAGCAAGTGGGGGGCGGGTGCTTCCTACGAGCAGTACTTC

d_gene: TRBD1
abundance: NA
v_gene: TRBV15
j_gene: TRBJ1-2
CDR3aa: CATSRDGFRGIRGYTF
CDR3nt: TGTGCCACCAGCAGAGACGGTTTCAGGGGGATACGTGGCTACACCTTC

d_gene: NA
abundance: NA
v_gene: TRBV10-3
j_gene: TRBJ1-1
CDR3aa: CAIRANQDIRRAEAFF
CDR3nt: TGTGCCATCAGAGCAAATCAGGACATTCGTCGGGCTGAAGCTTTCTTT

d_gene: NA
abundance: NA
v_gene: TRBV30
j_gene: TRBJ2-1
CDR3aa: CAWTANVEQFF
CDR3nt: TGTGCCTGGACCGCCAACGTGGAGCAGTTCTTC

d_gene: NA
abundance: NA
v_gene: TRBV11-2
j_gene: TRBJ1-1
CDR3aa: CASSRLTDRNTEAFF
CDR3nt: TGTGCCAGCAGTCGATTAACCGACAGGAACACTGAAGCTTTCTTT

d_gene: NA
abundance: NA
v_gene: TRBV20-1
j_gene: TRBJ2-5
CDR3aa: CSAGPEETQYF
CDR3nt: TGCAGTGCCGGACCAGAGGAGACCCAGTACTTC

d_gene: NA
abundance: NA
v_gene: TRBV6-1
j_gene: TRBJ2-4
CDR3aa: CASSPAGLGNIQYF
CDR3nt: TGTGCCAGTAGCCCGGCCGGCCTTGGAAACATTCAGTACTTC

d_gene: TRBD1
abundance: NA
v_gene: TRBV6-5
j_gene: TRBJ1-2
CDR3aa: CASSYSGQTNYGYTF
CDR3nt: TGTGCCAGCAGTTACTCGGGACAGACTAACTATGGCTACACCTTC

d_gene: NA
abundance: NA
v_gene: TRBV5-4
j_gene: TRBJ1-2
CDR3aa: CASSLQEPYGYTF
CDR3nt: TGTGCCAGCAGCCTACAGGAGCCCTATGGCTACACCTTC

d_gene: TRBD1
abundance: NA
v_gene: TRBV2
j_gene: TRBJ1-2
CDR3aa: CASRPITGGGGYTF
CDR3nt: TGTGCCAGCAGGCCAATTACAGGGGGCGGTGGCTACACCTTC

d_gene: NA
abundance: once
v_gene: TRBV5-8
j_gene: TRBJ1-4
CDR3aa: CASSLEVGPNEKLFF
CDR3nt: TGTGCCAGCAGCTTGGAAGTTGGGCCGAATGAAAAACTGTTTTTT

d_gene: TRBD1
abundance: NA
v_gene: TRBV7-3
j_gene: TRBJ2-1
CDR3aa: CASSQGQSYNEQFF
CDR3nt: TGTGCCAGCAGCCAGGGACAGTCCTACAATGAGCAGTTCTTC

d_gene: NA
abundance: NA
v_gene: TRBV30
j_gene: TRBJ1-1
CDR3aa: CAWNREGGTEAFF
CDR3nt: TGTGCCTGGAACCGGGAGGGGGGCACTGAAGCTTTCTTT

d_gene: NA
abundance: NA
v_gene: TRBV7-2
j_gene: TRBJ2-7
CDR3aa: CASSLMSGAPYEQYF
CDR3nt: TGTGCCAGCAGCTTAATGTCAGGGGCCCCCTACGAGCAGTACTTC

d_gene: NA
abundance: few
v_gene: TRBV6-5
j_gene: TRBJ2-3
CDR3aa: CASSLGLTDTQYF
CDR3nt: TGTGCCAGCAGTTTGGGACTCACAGATACGCAGTATTTT

d_gene: NA
abundance: NA
v_gene: TRBV15
j_gene: TRBJ1-2
CDR3aa: CATSRDAAGLWDYGYTF
CDR3nt: TGTGCCACCAGCAGAGATGCCGCAGGCCTTTGGGACTATGGCTACACCTTC

d_gene: NA
abundance: NA
v_gene: TRBV9
j_gene: TRBJ2-2
CDR3aa: CASSVAGMRGELFF
CDR3nt: TGTGCCAGCAGCGTAGCGGGGATGAGGGGGGAGCTGTTTTTT

d_gene: NA
abundance: NA
v_gene: TRBV29-1
j_gene: TRBJ1-1
CDR3aa: CSVDIGTKATEAFF
CDR3nt: TGCAGCGTTGATATCGGGACAAAGGCCACTGAAGCTTTCTTT

d_gene: NA
abundance: NA
v_gene: TRBV7-8
j_gene: TRBJ2-1
CDR3aa: CASSPGGDSYNEQFF
CDR3nt: TGTGCCAGCAGCCCCGGGGGCGACTCCTACAATGAGCAGTTCTTC

d_gene: TRBD1
abundance: NA
v_gene: TRBV14
j_gene: TRBJ1-3
CDR3aa: CASSRFGQGNSGNTIYF
CDR3nt: TGTGCCAGCAGCCGTTTCGGACAGGGCAACTCTGGAAACACCATATATTTT

d_gene: NA
abundance: few
v_gene: TRBV5-5
j_gene: TRBJ2-5
CDR3aa: CASSLEAFFDQETQYF
CDR3nt: TGTGCCAGCAGCCTCGAGGCGTTCTTCGATCAAGAGACCCAGTACTTC

d_gene: NA
abundance: NA
v_gene: TRBV7-9
j_gene: TRBJ2-1
CDR3aa: CASSLDRSPQFF
CDR3nt: TGTGCCAGCAGCTTAGATCGCAGCCCCCAGTTCTTC

d_gene: NA
abundance: NA
v_gene: TRBV2
j_gene: TRBJ1-1
CDR3aa: CASRGDVGGTEAFF
CDR3nt: TGTGCCAGCAGAGGGGACGTCGGGGGGACTGAAGCTTTCTTT

d_gene: NA
abundance: once
v_gene: TRBV29-1
j_gene: TRBJ1-1
CDR3aa: CSVERDSTGTEAFF
CDR3nt: TGCAGCGTTGAAAGGGACTCTACGGGCACTGAAGCTTTCTTT

d_gene: NA
abundance: once
v_gene: TRBV5-1
j_gene: TRBJ1-5
CDR3aa: CASSPVPLRDGNQPQHF
CDR3nt: TGCGCCAGCAGCCCTGTCCCTCTGAGGGATGGCAATCAGCCCCAGCATTTT

d_gene: NA
abundance: NA
v_gene: TRBV5-6
j_gene: TRBJ2-2
CDR3aa: CASSWSYTGELFF
CDR3nt: TGTGCCAGCAGTTGGAGCTACACCGGGGAGCTGTTTTTT

d_gene: NA
abundance: NA
v_gene: TRBV7-9
j_gene: TRBJ2-1
CDR3aa: CASSRQQGRGYNEQFF
CDR3nt: TGTGCCAGCAGCCGACAACAGGGGAGGGGGTACAATGAGCAGTTCTTC

d_gene: NA
abundance: NA
v_gene: TRBV10-3
j_gene: TRBJ2-4
CDR3aa: CAIGVGDNLERIQYF
CDR3nt: TGTGCCATCGGGGTGGGGGACAATTTAGAACGGATTCAGTACTTC

d_gene: NA
abundance: NA
v_gene: TRBV5-6
j_gene: TRBJ1-1
CDR3aa: CASSSMEETEAFF
CDR3nt: TGTGCCAGCAGCTCGATGGAGGAAACCGAAGCTTTCTTT

d_gene: NA
abundance: NA
v_gene: TRBV5-1
j_gene: TRBJ2-5
CDR3aa: CASHLLGSSEETQYF
CDR3nt: TGCGCCAGTCATCTTCTTGGGAGTAGTGAAGAGACCCAGTACTTC

d_gene: NA
abundance: NA
v_gene: TRBV30
j_gene: TRBJ2-7
CDR3aa: CAWSPLGGPAYEQYF
CDR3nt: TGTGCCTGGAGTCCCCTAGGCGGGCCGGCCTACGAGCAGTACTTC

d_gene: TRBD1
abundance: NA
v_gene: TRBV7-2
j_gene: TRBJ1-4
CDR3aa: CASSLDTGGEKLFF
CDR3nt: TGTGCCAGCAGCTTAGACACAGGGGGGGAAAAACTGTTTTTT

d_gene: NA
abundance: NA
v_gene: TRBV7-9
j_gene: TRBJ1-5
CDR3aa: CASTETGENQPQHF
CDR3nt: TGTGCCAGCACCGAGACGGGCGAAAATCAGCCCCAGCATTTT

d_gene: NA
abundance: few
v_gene: TRBV28
j_gene: TRBJ2-5
CDR3aa: CASLGETQYF
CDR3nt: TGTGCCAGCTTGGGGGAGACCCAGTACTTC

d_gene: NA
abundance: NA
v_gene: TRBV15
j_gene: TRBJ1-5
CDR3aa: CATSRPGGNQPQHF
CDR3nt: TGTGCCACCAGCAGACCTGGGGGGAATCAGCCCCAGCATTTT

d_gene: NA
abundance: once
v_gene: TRBV2
j_gene: TRBJ1-3
CDR3aa: CASRYSGNTIYF
CDR3nt: TGTGCCAGCCGGTACTCTGGAAACACCATATATTTT

d_gene: NA
abundance: NA
v_gene: TRBV5-1
j_gene: TRBJ2-7
CDR3aa: CASSLAGPWDEQYF
CDR3nt: TGCGCCAGCAGCTTGGCCGGCCCTTGGGACGAGCAGTACTTC

d_gene: TRBD1
abundance: few
v_gene: TRBV28
j_gene: TRBJ2-7
CDR3aa: CASSLFGTGVHEQYF
CDR3nt: TGTGCCAGCAGCCTCTTTGGGACAGGGGTCCACGAGCAGTACTTC

d_gene: NA
abundance: NA
v_gene: TRBV2
j_gene: TRBJ2-3
CDR3aa: CASRDRLGGADTQYF
CDR3nt: TGTGCCAGCAGGGACCGACTAGGGGGGGCAGATACGCAGTATTTT